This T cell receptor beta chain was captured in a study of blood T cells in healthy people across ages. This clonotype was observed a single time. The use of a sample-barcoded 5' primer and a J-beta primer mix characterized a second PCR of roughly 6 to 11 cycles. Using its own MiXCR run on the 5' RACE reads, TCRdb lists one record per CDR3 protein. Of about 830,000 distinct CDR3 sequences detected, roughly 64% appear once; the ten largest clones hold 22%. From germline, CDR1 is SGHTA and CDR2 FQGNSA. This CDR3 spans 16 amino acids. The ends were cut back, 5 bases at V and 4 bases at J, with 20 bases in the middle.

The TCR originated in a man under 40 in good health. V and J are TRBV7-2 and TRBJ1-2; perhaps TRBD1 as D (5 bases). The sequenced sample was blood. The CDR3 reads CASSPLGTTSIYGYTF. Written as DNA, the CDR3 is TGTGCCAGCAGCCCACTGGGGACTACGTCAATCTATGGCTACACCTTC. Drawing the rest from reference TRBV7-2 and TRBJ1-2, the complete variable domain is GAGVSQSPSNKVTEKGKDVELRCDPISGHTALYWYRQSLGQGLEFLIYFQGNSAPDKSGLPSDRFSAERTGGSVSTLTIQRTQQEDSAVYLCASSPLGTTSIYGYTFGSGTRLTVV.